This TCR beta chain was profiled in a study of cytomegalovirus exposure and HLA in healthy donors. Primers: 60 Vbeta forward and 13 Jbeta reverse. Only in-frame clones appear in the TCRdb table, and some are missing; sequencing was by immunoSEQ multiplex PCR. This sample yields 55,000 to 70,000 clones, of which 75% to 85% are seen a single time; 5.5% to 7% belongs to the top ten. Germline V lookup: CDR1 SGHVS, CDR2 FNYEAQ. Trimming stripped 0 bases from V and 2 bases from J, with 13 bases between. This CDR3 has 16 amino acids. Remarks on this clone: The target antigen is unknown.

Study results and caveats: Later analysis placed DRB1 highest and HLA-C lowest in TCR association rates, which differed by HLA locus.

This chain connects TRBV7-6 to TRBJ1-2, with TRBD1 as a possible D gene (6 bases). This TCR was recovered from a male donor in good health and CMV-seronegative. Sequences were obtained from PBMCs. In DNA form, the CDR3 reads TGTGCCAGCAGCTTAGCGCGGCAGGGGCCAAACTATGGCTACACCTTC. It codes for CASSLARQGPNYGYTF. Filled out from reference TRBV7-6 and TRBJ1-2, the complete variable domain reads GAGVSQSPRYKVTKRGQDVALRCDPISGHVSLYWYRQALGQGPEFLTYFNYEAQQDKSGLPNDRFSAERPEGSISTLTIQRTEQRDSAMYRCASSLARQGPNYGYTFGSGTRLTVV.